Listed here are 27 T cell receptor beta chains from one sample, sequenced in a study of T cell repertoires in cytomegalovirus infection. Each CDR3 protein is one row after TCRdb ran MiXCR on the reads. The sample carries 450,000 to 650,000 distinct CDR3 sequences, 26% recorded once. The sequencing sample was made of PBMCs. The origin of the receptors is a human donor in good health (CMV status not recorded). Some clones in this sample may be carry-over from other donors' samples.

This clonotype turned up a few times. The rearrangement joins TRBV24-1 to TRBJ1-1; D call uncertain. The CDR3 covers 13 residues. CDR1 KGHDR and CDR2 SFDVKD come from the germline V gene. The V end was cut by 10 bases, the J end by 1 base, with 12 bases between. DNA of the CDR3: TGTGCCACTTCCGACTATAAGAACACTGAAGCTTTCTTT. This gives the protein CATSDYKNTEAFF.

This clonotype came up many times. The V gene is TRBV7-2, the J gene TRBJ1-3; D not resolved. Trimming pared 5 bases from V and 2 bases from J, leaving 10 bases between. The CDR3 is 14 amino acids. CDR1 SGHTA and CDR2 FQGNSA come from the germline V gene. The CDR3 nucleotides read TGTGCCAGCAGCCGGTCCAGTACTGGAAACACCATATATTTT. This translates into CASSRSSTGNTIYF.

The chain has TRBV4-3 and TRBJ1-6; D is unclear. The CDR3 length is 17 residues. Per the germline V gene, CDR1 is LGHNA and CDR2 is YSLEER. V lost 0 bases, J lost 1 base, and 10 bases lay in between. The CDR3 sequence is CASSQDMGGSYNSPLHF. CDR3 DNA sequence: TGCGCCAGCAGCCAAGATATGGGAGGGTCCTATAATTCACCCCTCCACTTT.

This chain joins TRBV9 and TRBJ2-1; 7 bases line up with TRBD2. The CDR3 contains 15 residues. Per germline, CDR1 SGDLS and CDR2 YYNGEE. V gave up 0 bases and J gave up 7 bases; unmatched junction bases: 7. The CDR3 reads CASSVGGGSGNEQFF. CDR3 nucleotide sequence: TGTGCCAGCAGCGTAGGGGGCGGGAGCGGGAATGAGCAGTTCTTC. Combining the CDR3 with reference TRBV9 and TRBJ2-1 gives the whole variable domain DSGVTQTPKHLITATGQRVTLRCSPRSGDLSVYWYQQSLDQGLQFLIQYYNGEERAKGNILERFSAQQFPDLHSELNLSSLELGDSALYFCASSVGGGSGNEQFFGPGTRLTVL.

This chain uses TRBV2 with TRBJ2-7; D gene uncertain. Germline CDR1 and CDR2: SNHLY and FYNNEI. Trimming cost V 5 bases and J 4 bases, with 6 bases left between them. The CDR3 runs to 11 residues. CDR3 amino acids: CASSLLYEQYV. Written as DNA, the CDR3 is TGTGCCAGCAGTTTGCTTTACGAGCAGTACGTC.

About this clonotype itself: This could be a read error, since a much larger clone is one nucleotide away. J is TRBJ1-5 and V is TRBV7-2; 7 bases match TRBD1. The J segment lost 5 bases and the V segment lost 3 bases, leaving 7 bases of the junction unmatched. The germline gives CDR1 SGHTA, CDR2 FQGNSA. The CDR3 contains 15 residues. This chain's CDR3 is CASSLYIQGHQPQHF. The CDR3 DNA sequence: TGTGCCAGCAGCTTGTATATACAGGGGCATCAGCCCCAGCATTTT.

This clonotype was seen more than once but under ten times. The chain is built from TRBV6-2 or TRBV6-3 and TRBJ1-1; D remains unclear. The CDR3 runs 14 residues. The germline CDR1 and CDR2 sequences are MNHEY and SVGEGT. Between the trimmed V and J ends, which lost 9 bases and 6 bases, there was a span of 20 bases. CDR3 coding DNA: TGTGCCAGTAACCCCCGAAAAGACGACGCTGAAGCTTTCTTT. Encoded protein: CASNPRKDDAEAFF.

Concerning this clonotype itself: A much larger clone differs from this one at a single base, so this may be a read error. This sequence joins TRBV7-2 and TRBJ1-1; D perhaps matches TRBD1 (6 bases). The CDR3 is made up of 15 amino acids. Germline V gene lookup returns CDR1 SGHTA and CDR2 FQGNSA. The CDR3 nucleotides are TGTGCCAGCTGCTTAGTTCCCCCAGGGGATACTGAAGCTTTCTTT. Its protein product is CASCLVPPGDTEAFF.

The chain joins TRBV7-8 to TRBJ1-5, with 9 bases matching TRBD1. V shed 1 base and J 6 bases; nucleotides not matched to a gene: 4. The CDR3 consists of 15 residues. Germline lookup yields CDR1 SGHVS and CDR2 FQNEAQ. The CDR3 DNA is TGTGCCAGCAGCTTAGAACAGGGGGCCAGTCAGCCCCAGCATTTT. It codes for CASSLEQGASQPQHF.

The chain uses TRBV24-1 and TRBJ2-5; tentative D call: TRBD2 (7 bases). The length of the CDR3 is 14 residues. Germline CDR1 and CDR2: KGHDR and SFDVKD. Trimming left V 3 bases short and J 4 bases short, with 11 bases between. CDR3 coding DNA: TGTGCCACCAGTGATGCGGGGGCGAGAGAGACCCAGTACTTC. Translation: CATSDAGARETQYF.

This clonotype was seen many times. The chain uses TRBV7-2 and TRBJ1-2; tentatively, D is TRBD1 (6 bases). This CDR3 has 14 residues. The germline gives CDR1 SGHTA, CDR2 FQGNSA. The V and J ends lost 5 bases and 3 bases respectively, with 13 bases between them. This CDR3 reads CASSNPGVDYGYTF. The CDR3 DNA is TGTGCCAGCAGCAACCCAGGGGTGGACTATGGCTACACCTTC.

In its sample, this clonotype was seen many times. The J gene is TRBJ2-3, the V gene TRBV7-2, with 14 bases fitting TRBD2. With V trimmed by 2 bases and J by 4 bases, 8 bases remained unmatched. The CDR3 has 18 amino acids. Looked up from germline, CDR1 is SGHTA and CDR2 is FQGNSA. This chain's CDR3 is CASSLYGTSGSGPDTQYF. The CDR3 bases are TGTGCCAGCAGCTTATATGGGACTAGCGGGAGTGGCCCAGATACGCAGTATTTT.

The rearrangement links TRBV11-3 to TRBJ2-4; TRBD2 matches 13 bases. Per germline, CDR1 SGHNT and CDR2 YENEEA. V dropped 5 bases and J dropped 6; count of bases not matched to a gene: 7. The CDR3 runs 16 residues. CDR3 DNA sequence: TGTGCCAGCAGCACCCGACTAGCGGGAGGTCCAAACATTCAGTACTTC. It translates to CASSTRLAGGPNIQYF.

This chain connects TRBV27 to TRBJ2-1, with TRBD2 matching over 11 bases. The J segment lost 5 bases and the V segment lost 3 bases, leaving 18 bases of the junction unmatched. The CDR3 length is 20 residues. CDR1 is MNHEY, CDR2 SMNVEV, per germline (reference sequence). Written as DNA, the CDR3 is TGTGCCAGCAGTTTTTATGGCCCCCTAGCGGGAGGTAAGCCGAACAATGAGCAGTTCTTC. This codes for CASSFYGPLAGGKPNNEQFF.

The chain employs TRBV7-9 and TRBJ1-2; D is uncertain. The CDR3 runs to 13 residues. Germline assignment: CDR1 SEHNR and CDR2 FQNEAQ (reference sequence). Trimming removed 3 bases from V and 3 bases from J, with 8 bases in between. The DNA of the CDR3 is TGTGCCAGCAGCTTTATGACTGACTATGGCTACACCTTC. Translating gives CASSFMTDYGYTF. The complete variable domain, with remaining parts taken from reference TRBV7-9 and TRBJ1-2, reads DTGVSQNPRHKITKRGQNVTFRCDPISEHNRLYWYRQTLGQGPEFLTYFQNEAQLEKSRLLSDRFSAERPKGSFSTLEIQRTEQGDSAMYLCASSFMTDYGYTFGSGTRLTVV.

Many counts were recorded for this clonotype. The rearrangement links TRBV20-1 to TRBJ2-1; D call uncertain. Germline V gene sequence: CDR1 DFQATT, CDR2 SNEGSKA (reference sequence). There are 13 residues in the CDR3. V was clipped by 1 base and J by 4 bases, with 8 bases between them. The CDR3, as DNA: TGCAGTGCTAGAGCGGAGAATTACAATGAGCAGTTCTTC. Protein product: CSARAENYNEQFF.

The chain combines TRBV7-9 with TRBJ2-7; 9 bases line up with TRBD1. Germline V CDR1 and CDR2: SEHNR, FQNEAQ (reference sequence). V trimming: 5 bases; J trimming: 5 bases; junction bases outside the gene matches: 7. CDR3 length equals 14 residues. The CDR3 protein is CASSRDRVGDEQYF. In DNA form, the CDR3 reads TGTGCCAGCAGCCGGGACAGGGTAGGCGACGAGCAGTACTTC.

J is TRBJ1-4 and V is TRBV5-6; 8 positions agree with TRBD1. The CDR3 has 16 amino acids. Germline loops: CDR1 SGHDT, CDR2 YYEEEE. The V segment lost 6 bases and the J segment 8 bases; nucleotides outside the gene matches: 15. The CDR3, as DNA: TGTGCCAGCACTTTACTCGGACAGGGCATTCCGGAAAAACTGTTTTTT. It encodes CASTLLGQGIPEKLFF.

This clonotype has ten or more counts. The chain links TRBV7-6 to TRBJ2-3, with 14 bases identical to TRBD2. CDR1 and CDR2 (germline): SGHVS, FNYEAQ. Losses at the gene ends were 5 bases for V and 1 base for J; bases not matched to a gene: 5. The CDR3 is 17 amino acids. The CDR3 spells CASSLMGLAGGTDTQYF. CDR3 nucleotide sequence: TGTGCCAGCAGCCTAATGGGACTAGCGGGAGGCACAGATACGCAGTATTTT.

This clonotype came up a few times. CDR3 in DNA: TGTGCCAGCAGGATGACGATTTTACAGGGGTCGGACACTGAAGCTTTCTTT. It encodes CASRMTILQGSDTEAFF. The chain combines TRBV6-2 or TRBV6-3 with TRBJ1-1; 7 nucleotides align to TRBD1. J was trimmed by 3 bases and V by 6 bases; bases with no gene match: 16. The CDR3 runs 17 residues. Looked up from germline, CDR1 is MNHEY and CDR2 is SVGEGT.

V is TRBV4-1 and J is TRBJ2-3; D is unresolved. The germline V gene encodes CDR1 MGHRA and CDR2 YSYEKL. Trimming left V 0 bases short and J 3 bases short, with 19 bases between. The CDR3 has 18 amino acids. CDR3: CASSQEADAGSETDTQYF. As DNA, the CDR3 is TGCGCCAGCAGCCAAGAGGCCGATGCAGGCTCGGAGACAGATACGCAGTATTTT.

This clonotype is a singleton in its sample. The CDR3 reads CASSLGSRSDTQYF. CDR3 nucleotides: TGCGCCAGCAGCTTGGGGAGCAGATCAGATACGCAGTATTTT. The chain joins TRBV5-1 to TRBJ2-3; D gene ambiguous. Per germline, CDR1 SGHRS and CDR2 YFSETQ. Trimming removed 0 bases from V and 4 bases from J, with 9 bases in between. This CDR3 region has 14 residues.

This sequence joins TRBV6-6 and TRBJ2-7; 8 nucleotides align to TRBD1. CDR3 size: 13 residues. The germline gives CDR1 MNHNY, CDR2 SVGAGI (reference sequence). The V and J ends lost 2 bases and 7 bases, in that order; junction bases with no gene match: 4. As DNA, the CDR3 is TGTGCCAGCAGTTACCAGGGACAGGATGAGCAGTACGTC. Its protein is CASSYQGQDEQYV.

This clonotype was counted between two and nine times. The chain recombines TRBV6-1 with TRBJ2-1; TRBD2 matches at 10 bases. V lost 2 bases, J lost 7 bases, and 5 bases stayed unmatched. The CDR3 is 15 amino acids. Germline lookup yields CDR1 MNHNS and CDR2 SASEGT. The CDR3 loop is CASSESGRAPNEQFF. The DNA for the CDR3 is TGTGCCAGCAGTGAAAGCGGGAGGGCCCCAAATGAGCAGTTCTTC.

This clonotype is a singleton in its sample. V and J are TRBV24-1 and TRBJ2-5; 11 nucleotides agree with TRBD1. The CDR3 length is 16 residues. V was clipped by 5 bases and J by 5 bases; unmatched bases: 9. The V gene's germline CDR1 is KGHDR and CDR2 SFDVKD. CDR3 in DNA: TGTGCCACCAGTGGGTGGGGACAGGGGGATGCGGAGACCCAGTACTTC. It encodes CATSGWGQGDAETQYF.

V usage is TRBV7-3 and J usage is TRBJ2-7; 12 nucleotides match TRBD1. V lost 5 bases to trimming and J lost 3 bases; unmatched junction nucleotides: 5. This CDR3 is 15 amino acids long. CDR1 and CDR2 (germline): SGHTA, FQGTGA. CDR3 protein: CASSKGQGANYEQYF. DNA for the CDR3: TGTGCCAGCAGCAAGGGACAGGGGGCCAACTACGAGCAGTACTTC.

The chain couples TRBV4-2 to TRBJ2-7, with TRBD2 matching over 12 bases. V shed 0 bases, J shed 3 bases, and the junction held 6 bases outside the gene matches. The CDR3 has 17 residues. Per the germline V gene, CDR1 is LGHNA and CDR2 is YNFKEQ. CDR3 DNA sequence: TGTGCCAGCAGCCAAGACCCTCGACTAGCGGGAGACTACGAGCAGTACTTC. It encodes CASSQDPRLAGDYEQYF.